The 13 T cell receptor beta chains below come from one sample, sequenced in a study of T cells after posttransplantation cyclophosphamide. The method was immunoSEQ multiplex PCR; TCRdb's version includes in-frame clones alone and lacks a portion of them. The sample includes about 40,000 clones, none of them occurring once. Sequenced input: PBMCs. Receptors originate from a woman aged 45 to 65 in good health and a related stem cell transplant donor.

This clone has a count of ten or more. The V and J genes are TRBV5-6 and TRBJ1-2; 7 bases are a match to TRBD1. V lost 2 bases, J lost 8 bases, and 9 bases stayed unmatched. The CDR3 consists of 14 residues. CDR1 and CDR2 (germline): SGHDT, YYEEEE. The CDR3 loop reads CASSFQSRGEGYTF. CDR3 bases: TGTGCCAGCAGCTTCCAGAGCAGGGGGGAGGGCTACACCTTC.

This clone was detected many times. J is TRBJ1-1 and V is TRBV18, with D possibly TRBD1 on 5 matching bases. CDR3 length: 15 residues. V lost 3 bases and J 4 bases, leaving 15 bases between the germline ends. Germline loops: CDR1 KGHSH, CDR2 LQKENI. The CDR3 nucleotides are TGTGCCAGCTCACCCACGGGGGATTTGGGCACTGAAGCTTTCTTT. It codes for CASSPTGDLGTEAFF.

This clone appeared many times. The J gene is TRBJ1-2, the V gene TRBV7-3; TRBD1 matches 7 bases. The germline V gene has CDR1 SGHTA and CDR2 FQGTGA. V was pared by 2 bases and J by 1 base, with 4 bases of the junction left unmatched. CDR3 size: 15 residues. The CDR3, as DNA: TGTGCCAGCAGCTTATCAACAGGGGTTAACTATGGCTACACCTTC. This gives the protein CASSLSTGVNYGYTF. Full variable domain (outside the CDR3, taken from reference TRBV7-3 and TRBJ1-2): GAGVSQTPSNKVTEKGKYVELRCDPISGHTALYWYRQSLGQGPEFLIYFQGTGAADDSGLPNDRFFAVRPEGSVSTLKIQRTERGDSAVYLCASSLSTGVNYGYTFGSGTRLTVV.

This clone was found many times. This chain links TRBV5-4 with TRBJ2-1; D is possibly TRBD2 (6 bases). The CDR3 extends over 14 amino acids. V was clipped by 7 bases and J by 2 bases, with 13 bases between them. Germline loops: CDR1 SGHNT, CDR2 YYREEE (reference sequence). The CDR3 is CASLGGPTYNEQFF. The CDR3 nucleotides are TGTGCCAGCCTCGGGGGTCCCACCTACAATGAGCAGTTCTTC.

There are many counts of this clone. V and J are TRBV7-8 and TRBJ2-7; the D gene is possibly TRBD1 (6 bases). CDR3 length: 16 residues. Germline lookup yields CDR1 SGHVS and CDR2 FQNEAQ. V lost 3 bases and J lost 0, with 15 bases in between. The CDR3 nucleotides read TGTGCCAGCAGCTTGGTAGACAGGATTCTCTCCTACGAGCAGTACTTC. As protein: CASSLVDRILSYEQYF. The full variable domain, rest sourced from reference TRBV7-8 and TRBJ2-7, is GAGVSQSPRYKVAKRGQDVALRCDPISGHVSLFWYQQALGQGPEFLTYFQNEAQLDKSGLPSDRFFAERPEGSVSTLKIQRTQQEDSAVYLCASSLVDRILSYEQYFGPGTRLTVT.

This clone was found many times. The V call is TRBV7-2, the J call TRBJ2-3, with TRBD1 matching 7 bases. Germline loops: CDR1 SGHTA, CDR2 FQGNSA. The V segment lost 6 bases and the J segment 3 bases; nucleotides outside the gene matches: 9. The CDR3 is 15 residues long. CDR3 region: CASSLQGDWTDTQYF. CDR3 nucleotides: TGTGCCAGCAGTTTGCAGGGGGATTGGACAGATACGCAGTATTTT. Drawing the rest from reference TRBV7-2 and TRBJ2-3, the complete variable domain is GAGVSQSPSNKVTEKGKDVELRCDPISGHTALYWYRQSLGQGLEFLIYFQGNSAPDKSGLPSDRFSAERTGGSVSTLTIQRTQQEDSAVYLCASSLQGDWTDTQYFGPGTRLTVL.

Worth noting for this clone: Mismatch with germline at one junction end may stem from a read error. In the same sample, other DNA sequences code for this CDR3. This chain connects TRBV11-1 to TRBJ2-5; D not resolved. CDR1 SGHAT and CDR2 FQDESV come from the germline V gene (reference sequence). This CDR3 is 12 amino acids long. The CDR3 protein is CASSLARETQYF. The CDR3 DNA follows: TGCGCCAGCAGCTTAGCTCGAGAGACCCAGTACTTC.

This clone occurred many times. The chain has TRBV7-9 and TRBJ2-7; D is possibly TRBD2 (8 bases). V was cut by 4 bases and J by 2 bases, with 18 bases left in between. The CDR3 is 16 residues long. Looked up from germline, CDR1 is SEHNR and CDR2 is FQNEAQ (reference sequence). CDR3 loop: CASSYLSGTATYEQYF. In DNA form, the CDR3 reads TGTGCCAGCAGCTATCTTAGCGGGACAGCTACCTACGAGCAGTACTTC. Full variable domain (remainder filled in from reference TRBV7-9 and TRBJ2-7): DTGVSQNPRHKITKRGQNVTFRCDPISEHNRLYWYRQTLGQGPEFLTYFQNEAQLEKSRLLSDRFSAERPKGSFSTLEIQRTEQGDSAMYLCASSYLSGTATYEQYFGPGTRLTVT.

This clone has at least ten counts. The chain joins TRBV12-5 to TRBJ1-2; possible D gene TRBD1, 5 bases. This CDR3 has 14 amino acids. V was clipped by 6 bases and J by 8 bases, with 19 bases between them. Germline CDR1 is LGHNT and CDR2 is FRNRAP. CDR3 sequence: CASGTAPVQKGYTF. The CDR3 bases are TGTGCTAGTGGGACAGCCCCGGTTCAGAAGGGCTACACCTTC.

In its sample, this clone was seen many times. The chain joins TRBV7-3 to TRBJ2-2, with 8 bases matching TRBD1. V shed 2 bases, J shed 3 bases, and the junction held 2 bases outside the gene matches. The CDR3 spans 15 residues. Germline CDR1 is SGHTA and CDR2 is FQGTGA. The CDR3 bases are TGTGCCAGCAGCTTAGGACAGGGACACACCGGGGAGCTGTTTTTT. This gives the protein CASSLGQGHTGELFF.

This clone was detected many times. This chain uses TRBV30 with TRBJ1-1; the D is unclear. Per germline, CDR1 GTSNPN and CDR2 SVGIG (reference sequence). V lost 0 bases to trimming and J lost 4 bases, with 9 bases between them. The CDR3 extends over 13 amino acids. This CDR3 reads CAWSVDISTEAFF. The CDR3, as DNA: TGTGCCTGGAGTGTCGATATTAGCACTGAAGCTTTCTTT.

This clone was counted at least ten times. This chain connects TRBV5-6 to TRBJ2-3; possibly TRBD1 for D (6 bases). The CDR3 is 14 residues long. CDR1 SGHDT and CDR2 YYEEEE come from the germline V gene. V lost 0 bases and J 6 bases, leaving 11 bases between the germline ends. The CDR3 protein is CASSLGGLGDTQYF. The CDR3 bases are TGTGCCAGCAGCTTGGGGGGGCTTGGCGATACGCAGTATTTT. Full variable domain (rest looked up from reference TRBV5-6 and TRBJ2-3): DAGVTQSPTHLIKTRGQQVTLRCSPKSGHDTVSWYQQALGQGPQFIFQYYEEEERQRGNFPDRFSGHQFPNYSSELNVNALLLGDSALYLCASSLGGLGDTQYFGPGTRLTVL.

This clone was found many times. The rearrangement joins TRBV2 to TRBJ1-6; D unclear. Trimming removed 7 bases at V and 2 bases at J, with 6 bases between. The germline V gene has CDR1 SNHLY and CDR2 FYNNEI. The CDR3 is 13 amino acids. The CDR3 region is CASTVTYNSPLHF. The CDR3 region has the DNA TGTGCCAGCACGGTGACCTATAATTCACCCCTCCACTTT.